A single sample is the source of the 25 T cell receptor beta chains below, sequenced in a study of T cell responses to AZD1222 COVID-19 vaccine. The protocol was immunoSEQ multiplex PCR, while the TCRdb copy is restricted to in-frame clones and leaves out a portion. The sample lists nearly 90,000 clones, about 91% occurring once. The sample consisted of peripheral blood, taken 28 days after the second AZD1222 dose. The receptors were gathered from an adult who received the AZD1222 COVID-19 vaccine.

The rearrangement uses TRBV30 and TRBJ1-2; a weak D match, TRBD1 (6 bases). Germline V lookup: CDR1 GTSNPN, CDR2 SVGIG (reference sequence). CDR3 length equals 12 residues. V lost 4 bases and J lost 8, with 14 bases in between. The CDR3 coding sequence is TGTGCCTGGAATTGGCAGGGGACAGGCTACACCTTC. Its protein product is CAWNWQGTGYTF.

This clone was found once. J is TRBJ1-3 and V is TRBV28; D gene ambiguous. The CDR3 has 13 residues. Trimming stripped 5 bases from V and 1 base from J, with 6 bases between. Germline assignment: CDR1 MDHEN and CDR2 SYDVKM. Written as DNA, the CDR3 is TGTGCCAGCAGTAAGTCGTCTGGAAACACCATATATTTT. Its translation: CASSKSSGNTIYF.

The J gene is TRBJ1-2, the V gene TRBV4-2; D perhaps matches TRBD1 (5 bases). CDR3 length equals 15 residues. V was clipped by 0 bases and J by 0 bases, with 8 bases between them. Looked up from germline, CDR1 is LGHNA and CDR2 is YNFKEQ. CDR3 in amino acids: CASSQEAGSNYGYTF. CDR3 nucleotides: TGTGCCAGCAGCCAAGAGGCAGGGTCTAACTATGGCTACACCTTC.

The chain carries TRBV12-5 and TRBJ1-4; 7 bases line up with TRBD1. CDR1 and CDR2 (germline): LGHNT, FRNRAP. This CDR3 region has 15 residues. V shed 4 bases, J shed 4 bases, and the junction held 6 bases outside the gene matches. In DNA form, the CDR3 reads TGTGCTAGTGGTTCGGACAGGAGGGATAATGAAAAACTGTTTTTT. As protein: CASGSDRRDNEKLFF.

The chain joins TRBV7-9 to TRBJ2-1; a possible D gene is TRBD1 (6 bases). The ends were cut back, 1 base at V and 4 bases at J, with 8 bases in the middle. The CDR3 is 14 residues long. Germline lookup yields CDR1 SEHNR and CDR2 FQNEAQ (reference sequence). This chain's CDR3 is CASSLDRDYNEQFF. DNA for the CDR3: TGTGCCAGCAGCTTAGACAGGGATTACAATGAGCAGTTCTTC.

This clone was recorded a few times. The genes are TRBV4-1 and TRBJ2-5; 10 nucleotides match TRBD2. The length of the CDR3 is 17 residues. Trimming cost V 1 base and J 1 base; bases outside gene matches: 6. Germline V lookup: CDR1 MGHRA, CDR2 YSYEKL. This CDR3 reads CASSQASSGGVQETQYF. The CDR3 nucleotides read TGCGCCAGCAGCCAAGCATCTAGCGGGGGAGTCCAAGAGACCCAGTACTTC.

This chain uses TRBV19 with TRBJ1-2, with TRBD1 identical over 10 bases. V lost 2 bases, J lost 8 bases, and 5 bases stayed unmatched. The CDR3 runs 14 residues. Germline V gene lookup returns CDR1 LNHDA and CDR2 SQIVND (reference sequence). CDR3 sequence (DNA): TGTGCCAGTAGTATAAGCGGGACAGGGGTCGGCTACACCTTC. It yields the protein CASSISGTGVGYTF.

CDR3 protein: CASSSRGGGEKLFF. The CDR3 DNA sequence: TGTGCCAGCAGCTCCCGAGGCGGCGGTGAAAAACTGTTTTTT. The chain combines TRBV7-6 with TRBJ1-4; D not resolved. The CDR3 length is 14 residues. V was pared by 4 bases and J by 7 bases, with 13 bases between. Germline CDR1 reads SGHVS; CDR2 reads FNYEAQ.

V usage is TRBV5-1 and J usage is TRBJ2-5; D is unresolved. The germline V gene has CDR1 SGHRS and CDR2 YFSETQ. This CDR3 contains 14 residues. Trimming shortened V by 0 bases and J by 1 base, and 7 bases separated the two germline ends. In DNA form, the CDR3 reads TGCGCCAGCAGCTTGGTTGCAGCCCAAGAGACCCAGTACTTC. This translates into CASSLVAAQETQYF.

This clone was counted once. V usage is TRBV25-1 and J usage is TRBJ1-3; D is ambiguous. This CDR3 contains 14 residues. CDR1 and CDR2 from the germline V gene are MGHDK and SYGVNS. V lost 5 bases and J lost 0, with 8 bases in between. CDR3 residues: CASSLGYSGNTIYF. CDR3 coding DNA: TGTGCCAGCAGTTTAGGATACTCTGGAAACACCATATATTTT.

This chain uses TRBV7-9 with TRBJ1-3; 10 bases are shared with TRBD1. J lost 8 bases, V lost 5 bases, and 6 bases had no gene match. The CDR3 has 14 residues. In germline, CDR1 is SEHNR, CDR2 FQNEAQ (reference sequence). The CDR3 DNA follows: TGTGCCAGCAGCCCCAGGGACAGGGGTTACACCATATATTTT. This gives the protein CASSPRDRGYTIYF. Variable domain in full (rest from reference TRBV7-9 and TRBJ1-3): DTGVSQNPRHKITKRGQNVTFRCDPISEHNRLYWYRQTLGQGPEFLTYFQNEAQLEKSRLLSDRFSAERPKGSFSTLEIQRTEQGDSAMYLCASSPRDRGYTIYFGEGSWLTVV.

This chain joins TRBV5-4 and TRBJ1-2; 9 nucleotides align to TRBD1. V dropped 4 bases and J dropped 7; count of bases not matched to a gene: 14. Germline CDR1 is SGHNT and CDR2 is YYREEE (reference sequence). This CDR3 is 16 amino acids long. CDR3 nucleotide sequence: TGTGCCAGCAGCCTCGGCCGGACAGGGGAAGACGGTGGCTACACCTTC. Protein: CASSLGRTGEDGGYTF.

The sample holds one count of this clone. The genes are TRBV28 and TRBJ2-1; TRBD2 matches at 9 bases. V trimming: 3 bases; J trimming: 7 bases; junction bases outside the gene matches: 7. The germline gives CDR1 MDHEN, CDR2 SYDVKM. This CDR3 has 15 residues. The CDR3 DNA reads as TGTGCCAGCAGTTTGACCGGGACTAGCCGTAATGAGCAGTTCTTC. It yields the protein CASSLTGTSRNEQFF.

V is TRBV19 and J is TRBJ1-5; maybe TRBD1 (6 bases). Trimming left V 5 bases short and J 4 bases short, with 15 bases between. The CDR3 loop spans 15 amino acids. Germline V gene data show CDR1 as LNHDA and CDR2 as SQIVND (reference sequence). The CDR3 reads CASSPGQRSNQPQHF. The CDR3 bases are TGTGCCAGTAGTCCTGGACAGAGGTCTAATCAGCCCCAGCATTTT.

This chain connects TRBV5-1 to TRBJ1-5, with TRBD1 as a possible D gene (6 bases). The germline V gene has CDR1 SGHRS and CDR2 YFSETQ. The CDR3 totals 15 residues. V shed 4 bases and J shed 4 bases, with 15 bases lying between them. The CDR3 region is CASSLSGQMNQPQHF. CDR3 in DNA: TGCGCCAGCAGCCTAAGCGGACAGATGAATCAGCCCCAGCATTTT.

The count of this clone is one. The V and J genes are TRBV11-3 and TRBJ1-1; the match to TRBD1 covers 10 bases. The CDR3 spans 15 residues. Germline assignment: CDR1 SGHNT and CDR2 YENEEA. The V segment lost 1 base and the J segment 5 bases; nucleotides outside the gene matches: 4. This chain's CDR3 is CASSLGDRGGTEAFF. The CDR3 DNA reads as TGTGCCAGCAGCTTAGGGGACAGGGGAGGGACTGAAGCTTTCTTT. The full variable domain, its missing parts supplied by reference TRBV11-3 and TRBJ1-1, is EAGVVQSPRYKIIEKKQPVAFWCNPISGHNTLYWYLQNLGQGPELLIRYENEEAVDDSQLPKDRFSAERLKGVDSTLKIQPAELGDSAVYLCASSLGDRGGTEAFFGQGTRLTVV.

This chain uses TRBV12-5 with TRBJ1-5; no clear D. CDR1 LGHNT and CDR2 FRNRAP come from the germline V gene. The length of the CDR3 is 14 residues. The germline V and J ends were trimmed by 5 bases and 1 base, with 9 bases remaining between them. CDR3 sequence (DNA): TGTGCTAGTGGTCCTGGTTTGAGCAATCAGCCCCAGCATTTT. It encodes CASGPGLSNQPQHF. Together with reference TRBV12-5 and TRBJ1-5, the CDR3 gives the full variable domain: DARVTQTPRHKVTEMGQEVTMRCQPILGHNTVFWYRQTMMQGLELLAYFRNRAPLDDSGMPKDRFSAEMPDATLATLKIQPSEPRDSAVYFCASGPGLSNQPQHFGDGTRLSIL.

This chain uses TRBV5-1 with TRBJ1-2; D perhaps matches TRBD1 (5 bases). Trimming cost V 3 bases and J 4 bases, with 16 bases left between them. Germline CDR1 is SGHRS and CDR2 is YFSETQ. The CDR3 totals 15 residues. The DNA of the CDR3 is TGCGCCAGCAGCTCCTCCCTCCGGGACGGCTATGGCTACACCTTC. It specifies CASSSSLRDGYGYTF.

The chain carries TRBV5-8 and TRBJ1-1; 7 nucleotides line up with TRBD1. CDR1 SGHTS and CDR2 YDEGEE come from the germline V gene. The CDR3 consists of 12 residues. Unmatched junction bases numbered 7, after V lost 4 bases and J lost 10 bases. The chain's CDR3 is CASSADRYAAFF. The DNA of the CDR3 is TGTGCCAGCAGCGCGGACAGGTATGCAGCTTTCTTT.

This chain joins TRBV7-3 and TRBJ1-1; no firm D call. Germline CDR1 and CDR2: SGHTA and FQGTGA. The V end was cut by 5 bases, the J end by 3 bases, with 13 bases between. CDR3 length: 14 amino acids. In DNA, the CDR3 is TGTGCCAGCAGCACTAGTCCGGGAGACACTGAAGCTTTCTTT. It codes for CASSTSPGDTEAFF.

V gene TRBV4-3 combines with J gene TRBJ1-1; no clear D gene. Trimming removed 1 base at V and 5 bases at J, with 8 bases between. This CDR3 contains 13 residues. Germline CDR1 and CDR2: LGHNA and YSLEER. CDR3 sequence (DNA): TGCGCCAGCAGCCAAGGGTGGGGTACTGAAGCTTTCTTT. Protein: CASSQGWGTEAFF.

The rearrangement links TRBV5-4 to TRBJ2-7; perhaps TRBD2 as D (5 bases). Germline V gives CDR1 SGHNT, CDR2 YYREEE (reference sequence). This CDR3 has 15 residues. The germline V and J ends were trimmed by 6 bases and 0 bases, with 16 bases remaining between them. CDR3 DNA: TGTGCCAGCACCAATTTGGAGGATTACTCCTACGAGCAGTACTTC. This gives the protein CASTNLEDYSYEQYF.

The chain recombines TRBV9 with TRBJ1-2; TRBD1 matches at 9 bases. Trimming at V came to 1 base and at J to 8 bases, leaving 12 bases not matched to a gene. The CDR3 has 16 amino acids. Per the germline V gene, CDR1 is SGDLS and CDR2 is YYNGEE. CDR3 sequence (DNA): TGTGCCAGCAGCGTACAAAACCCCGGACAGGGGCAAGGCTACACCTTC. Encoded protein: CASSVQNPGQGQGYTF.

The rearrangement links TRBV18 to TRBJ1-1; a weak D match, TRBD1 (6 bases). The V end lost 10 bases, the J end lost 3 bases, and 15 bases lay between the germline ends. The CDR3 totals 13 residues. Germline V gene data show CDR1 as KGHSH and CDR2 as LQKENI. The CDR3 spells CATRRGADTEAFF. The CDR3 bases are TGTGCCACCCGGAGGGGGGCAGACACTGAAGCTTTCTTT.

The rearrangement uses TRBV30 and TRBJ1-5; weak D call: TRBD1 (6 bases). Germline values: CDR1 GTSNPN, CDR2 SVGIG (reference sequence). The CDR3 loop spans 14 amino acids. Trimming pared 5 bases from V and 6 bases from J, leaving 17 bases between. CDR3 DNA sequence: TGTGCCTGGGGTGGCGGGGACATTCTTCAGCCCCAGCATTTT. This codes for CAWGGGDILQPQHF.